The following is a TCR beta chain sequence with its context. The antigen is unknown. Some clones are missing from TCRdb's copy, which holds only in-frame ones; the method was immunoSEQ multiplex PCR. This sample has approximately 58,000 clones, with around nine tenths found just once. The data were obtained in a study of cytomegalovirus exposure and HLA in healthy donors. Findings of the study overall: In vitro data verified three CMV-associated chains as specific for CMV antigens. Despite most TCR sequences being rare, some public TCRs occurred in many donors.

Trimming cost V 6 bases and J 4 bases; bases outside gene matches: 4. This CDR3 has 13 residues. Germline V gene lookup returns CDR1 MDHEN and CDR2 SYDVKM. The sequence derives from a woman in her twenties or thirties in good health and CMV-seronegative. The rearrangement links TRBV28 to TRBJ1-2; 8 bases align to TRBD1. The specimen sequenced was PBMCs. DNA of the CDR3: TGTGCCAGCAGGAAAACAGGGGGCTATGGCTACACCTTC. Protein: CASRKTGGYGYTF.